Listed below are T cell receptor beta chains from one sample, sequenced in a study of beta chain features in type 1 diabetes. The table came from immunoSEQ multiplex PCR; TCRdb's copy has only in-frame clones and leaves some out. The sample has roughly 240,000 clones, approximately 70% seen once; the top ten hold 0.053%. Sequencing used naive CD4+ T cells from blood. These receptors originate from a man aged 25-45 years in good health. Both conserved end residues are trimmed from each CDR3. Expanded clones get a size class; other rows say once, few or many, or leave the size out.

J,size,V,length,CDR3
TRBJ2-3,once,TRBV29-1,12,SVEYSGSTDTQY
TRBJ2-1,few,TRBV9,18,ASSVGWGKRLAGAAYEQF
TRBJ2-6,NA,TRBV5-4,14,ASSLDRFSGANVLT
TRBJ2-5,NA,TRBV9,12,ASSVLGDSETQY
TRBJ2-5,NA,TRBV7-2,14,ASSLELAGPEETQY
TRBJ1-1,NA,TRBV30,11,AWSPQRFTEAF
TRBJ2-2,NA,TRBV7-2,11,ASRRGNTGELF
TRBJ2-6,NA,TRBV7-9,14,ASSTRLGQGDNVLT
TRBJ2-3,NA,TRBV13,14,ASSPLSTGGLDTQY
TRBJ2-7,NA,TRBV30,10,ASRSGRYEQY
TRBJ1-2,NA,TRBV9,15,ASSVVEGRDPVYGYT
TRBJ2-1,NA,TRBV11-2,14,ASSLFGTSGYIEQF
TRBJ2-6,few,TRBV2,13,ASSERRALANVLT
TRBJ2-1,NA,TRBV18,12,ASSYAGKDNEQF
TRBJ2-1,NA,TRBV29-1,15,SASGLAGGSSYNEQF
TRBJ2-1,NA,TRBV29-1,10,SVLGSHGEQF
TRBJ1-6,NA,TRBV19,15,ASSDRNPGRTNSPLH
TRBJ2-2,NA,TRBV4-3,13,ASSQQGSNTGELF
TRBJ2-1,NA,TRBV7-2,11,ASSVGLAYEQF
TRBJ2-5,NA,TRBV30,9,AWGNQETQY
TRBJ2-1,NA,TRBV28,9,ASSLANEQF
TRBJ2-2,NA,TRBV7-9,11,ASSLRNTGELF
TRBJ2-1,few,TRBV29-1,9,SGEEGNEQF
TRBJ2-5,NA,TRBV28,11,ASSPQGTETQY
TRBJ2-7,few,TRBV11-2,14,ASSRGRGAGDYEQY
TRBJ2-7,once,TRBV6-5,9,ASTRGGQQY
TRBJ2-7,NA,TRBV30,12,AWSVGVARYEQY
TRBJ2-2,NA,TRBV9,12,ASRRQGNAGELF
TRBJ2-1,NA,TRBV29-1,10,SVKGVYNEQF
TRBJ2-2,NA,TRBV29-1,12,SVERGPPTGELF
TRBJ2-3,NA,TRBV7-2,12,ASSLELVTDTQY
TRBJ1-5,few,TRBV30,10,AWAGLNQPQH